This T cell receptor beta chain was identified during a study of T cells in Graves' hyperthyroidism and ophthalmopathy. General study findings and limits: Appearing also in blood were most of the thyroid clonotypes expanded above 0.001.

The CDR3 has 13 amino acids. Germline CDR1 is MDHEN and CDR2 is SYDVKM. The V and J ends lost 3 bases and 11 bases respectively, with 14 bases between them. This clonotype has a count of ten or more. As yet, its antigen is unknown. The investigators amplified TCR beta CDR3 regions from RNA transcripts. Using the HTBI primer set, a first-round RT-PCR was run on the TCR CDR3. A single record per CDR3 protein comes from TCRdb applying MiXCR to the multiplex PCR reads. The profile covers 300,000 to 400,000 distinct CDR3 sequences, with 15% to 20% appearing a single time and under 55% taken by the ten largest.

This rearrangement joins TRBV28 to TRBJ1-5; D perhaps matches TRBD1 (6 bases). The sample consisted of blood. The clonotype originates from a woman aged 45-65 years with Graves' hyperthyroidism. The CDR3 reads CASSLPGGRAQHF. In DNA form, the CDR3 reads TGTGCCAGCAGTTTGCCCGGGGGGCGGGCCCAGCATTTT.